The 19 T cell receptor beta chains below all came from one sample that was sequenced in a study of human T cells and chemical hapten exposure (dated by TCRdb to 2020 to 2023). Receptor amplification or capture employed RACE. The instrument given in TCRdb is NextSeq 500. TCRdb trimmed the raw reads at Q25, called clones with MiXCR and kept productive beta chains. Rows with one shared CDR3 protein collapse into an entry with the most common genes and DNA. The table for this sample lists some 97,000 distinct CDR3 sequences; 25% to 35% of them were counted only once. 10% to 13% of the sample belongs to the ten largest clones. The time point label on this specimen signifies: patch test 3, about 24 weeks after DPC sensitization. The meaning of the sample's treatment or condition label: therapeutic diphenylcyclopropenone sensitization with weekly scalp DPC. The sequences come from whole blood, collected in connection with sensitization to the hapten diphenylcyclopropenone (DPC). Receptors were obtained from a man in his forties with alopecia areata. Some clones in this sample may be carry-over from other donors' samples.

The chain recombines TRBV4-1 with TRBJ2-5; TRBD2 aligns across 9 bases. Germline V gene sequence: CDR1 MGHRA, CDR2 YSYEKL. This CDR3 is built from 18 residues. Trimming cost V 2 bases and J 1 base; bases outside gene matches: 11. The CDR3 DNA reads TGCGCCAGCAGCCAACCCCCAGCGGGGGGACCCTTCCAAGAGACCCAGTACTTC. Its translation is CASSQPPAGGPFQETQYF.

This clonotype was detected a few times. The chain joins TRBV15 to TRBJ2-3; D might be TRBD2 (6 bases). Germline assignment: CDR1 LNHNV and CDR2 YYDKDF (reference sequence). The CDR3 extends over 16 amino acids. V was cut by 0 bases and J by 2 bases, with 12 bases left in between. The CDR3 loop is CATSRDGIADTDTQYF. CDR3 coding DNA: TGTGCCACCAGCAGAGATGGAATAGCGGACACAGATACGCAGTATTTT.

This clonotype was counted a few times. One junction end does not reproduce the germline sequence, and a read error may be involved. The chain uses TRBV18 and TRBJ1-2; D not resolved. The CDR3 is made up of 13 amino acids. Germline assignment: CDR1 KGHSH and CDR2 LQKENI. Here the CDR3 DNA reads TGTGCCAGCTCACCGAACAAGTATCATGGCTACAACTTC. As protein: CASSPNKYHGYNF.

The chain recombines TRBV11-1 with TRBJ2-2; D is unresolved. Germline V lookup: CDR1 SGHAT, CDR2 FQDESV (reference sequence). The length of the CDR3 is 13 residues. Trimming removed 5 bases at V and 2 bases at J, with 6 bases between. The CDR3: CASSADNTGELFF. DNA of the CDR3: TGTGCCAGCAGCGCAGATAACACCGGGGAGCTGTTTTTT.

The table lists this clonotype with many counts. The chain uses TRBV7-9 and TRBJ1-4; a possible D gene is TRBD1 (6 bases). This CDR3 spans 14 amino acids. Trimming shortened V by 4 bases and J by 8 bases, and 14 bases separated the two germline ends. The germline V gene encodes CDR1 SEHNR and CDR2 FQNEAQ (reference sequence). The CDR3 region has the DNA TGTGCCAGCAGCTCCGACAGGCTGGGAGAAAAACTGTTTTTT. Protein: CASSSDRLGEKLFF. Complete variable domain (other parts from reference TRBV7-9 and TRBJ1-4): DTGVSQNPRHKITKRGQNVTFRCDPISEHNRLYWYRQTLGQGPEFLTYFQNEAQLEKSRLLSDRFSAERPKGSFSTLEIQRTEQGDSAMYLCASSSDRLGEKLFFGSGTQLSVL.

The chain uses TRBV9 and TRBJ1-3; no definite D call. The CDR3 covers 13 residues. The germline gives CDR1 SGDLS, CDR2 YYNGEE. Trimming removed 4 bases at V and 6 bases at J, with 11 bases between. The DNA for the CDR3 is TGTGCCAGCAGCTCGTTGGGAGAAAACACCATATATTTT. It encodes CASSSLGENTIYF.

V and J are TRBV24-1 and TRBJ1-1, with D maybe TRBD1 (6 bases). CDR1 and CDR2 from the germline V gene are KGHDR and SFDVKD. CDR3 length equals 12 residues. V shed 7 bases and J shed 5 bases, with 10 bases lying between them. CDR3 loop: CATSDTGTEAFF. CDR3 nucleotides: TGTGCCACCAGCGATACAGGGACTGAAGCTTTCTTT.

The V gene is TRBV20-1, the J gene TRBJ2-7; 11 positions match TRBD2. Germline lookup yields CDR1 DFQATT and CDR2 SNEGSKA (reference sequence). The length of the CDR3 is 16 residues. J gave up 4 bases and V 1 base, and 9 bases lay outside the gene matches. The chain's CDR3 is CSARAATSGITYEQYF. The CDR3 nucleotides are TGCAGTGCTAGAGCCGCGACTAGCGGGATTACTTACGAGCAGTACTTC.

The rearrangement joins TRBV18 to TRBJ1-2; D is unresolved. V was pared by 2 bases and J by 4 bases, with 11 bases between. The CDR3 runs 14 residues. CDR1 and CDR2 (germline): KGHSH, LQKENI. The DNA of the CDR3 is TGTGCCAGCTCACCATCGGACGGATCCTATGGCTACACCTTC. This translates into CASSPSDGSYGYTF.

The V call is TRBV20-1, the J call TRBJ2-7; D is unclear. The germline gives CDR1 DFQATT, CDR2 SNEGSKA (reference sequence). The CDR3 is made up of 13 amino acids. Trimming stripped 6 bases from V and 0 bases from J, with 12 bases between. The CDR3, as DNA: TGCAGTGCCCTGAAGCCGAGCTCCTACGAGCAGTACTTC. Protein: CSALKPSSYEQYF.

The chain employs TRBV5-6 and TRBJ2-5; a weak D match, TRBD1 (7 bases). From germline, CDR1 is SGHDT and CDR2 YYEEEE. The CDR3 is 14 residues long. V gave up 4 bases and J gave up 1 base, with 11 bases separating them. This CDR3 reads CASSRQGGQETQYF. The CDR3 DNA sequence: TGTGCCAGCAGCCGGCAGGGGGGCCAAGAGACCCAGTACTTC.

The chain recombines TRBV2 with TRBJ2-1; D is unclear. Per the germline V gene, CDR1 is SNHLY and CDR2 is FYNNEI. The CDR3 spans 13 residues. V gave up 3 bases and J gave up 8 bases, with 11 bases separating them. The CDR3 loop is CASSDYQSDEQFF. The CDR3 DNA follows: TGTGCCAGCAGTGATTATCAGTCGGATGAGCAGTTCTTC.

The chain has TRBV5-1 and TRBJ2-3; D remains unclear. This CDR3 is 15 amino acids long. Germline V gives CDR1 SGHRS, CDR2 YFSETQ. V lost 0 bases to trimming and J lost 4 bases, with 12 bases between them. DNA of the CDR3: TGCGCCAGCAGCTTGGCCGGAGCGTCTCCAGATACGCAGTATTTT. This sequence encodes CASSLAGASPDTQYF.

The J gene is TRBJ2-2, the V gene TRBV27; D is uncertain. Germline V gives CDR1 MNHEY, CDR2 SMNVEV (reference sequence). The CDR3 totals 16 residues. The V and J ends lost 5 bases and 1 base respectively, with 14 bases between them. CDR3 loop: CASSRPGPRNTGELFF. CDR3 DNA sequence: TGTGCCAGCAGTCGGCCTGGTCCCCGGAACACCGGGGAGCTGTTTTTT.

The V call is TRBV2, the J call TRBJ2-5, with D perhaps TRBD2 (6 bases). The CDR3 totals 13 residues. Germline values: CDR1 SNHLY, CDR2 FYNNEI. The V gene lost 6 bases and the J gene lost 5 bases, with 13 bases spanning the gap. The CDR3: CASRGGLGETQYF. The CDR3 nucleotides read TGTGCCAGCAGGGGGGGACTCGGGGAGACCCAGTACTTC.

The rearrangement links TRBV27 to TRBJ1-5; TRBD1 is a possible D gene (5 bases). Germline lookup yields CDR1 MNHEY and CDR2 SMNVEV (reference sequence). This CDR3 has 15 residues. V was trimmed by 8 bases and J by 2 bases, leaving 16 bases between them. CDR3 amino acids: CASGTTSSGNQPQHF. The CDR3 nucleotides are TGTGCCAGCGGGACGACGTCTTCGGGCAATCAGCCCCAGCATTTT.

This chain links TRBV9 with TRBJ2-7; either TRBD1 or TRBD2 may fit D (5 bases each). This CDR3 has 14 residues. V lost 0 bases and J lost 2, with 9 bases in between. Germline V gene lookup returns CDR1 SGDLS and CDR2 YYNGEE. CDR3 coding DNA: TGTGCCAGCAGCGTAGGGGACGGTACCTACGAGCAGTACTTC. Translated: CASSVGDGTYEQYF.

This clonotype was found many times. The chain carries TRBV20-1 and TRBJ2-3, with a possible D match to TRBD2 (5 bases). The CDR3 runs to 13 residues. V lost 5 bases and J lost 2, with 11 bases in between. Germline values: CDR1 DFQATT, CDR2 SNEGSKA (reference sequence). The CDR3 sequence: CSAPERITDTQYF. As DNA, the CDR3 is TGCAGTGCTCCTGAGCGGATCACAGATACGCAGTATTTT.

The chain employs TRBV7-8 and TRBJ2-7, with TRBD2 identical over 10 bases. V lost 1 base and J lost 6; bases outside the gene matches: 6. The CDR3 spans 15 residues. Looked up from germline, CDR1 is SGHVS and CDR2 is FQNEAQ. The CDR3 nucleotides read TGTGCCAGCAGCTTAGTGCTAGCGGGAGTACCCGAGCAGTACTTC. Protein: CASSLVLAGVPEQYF.